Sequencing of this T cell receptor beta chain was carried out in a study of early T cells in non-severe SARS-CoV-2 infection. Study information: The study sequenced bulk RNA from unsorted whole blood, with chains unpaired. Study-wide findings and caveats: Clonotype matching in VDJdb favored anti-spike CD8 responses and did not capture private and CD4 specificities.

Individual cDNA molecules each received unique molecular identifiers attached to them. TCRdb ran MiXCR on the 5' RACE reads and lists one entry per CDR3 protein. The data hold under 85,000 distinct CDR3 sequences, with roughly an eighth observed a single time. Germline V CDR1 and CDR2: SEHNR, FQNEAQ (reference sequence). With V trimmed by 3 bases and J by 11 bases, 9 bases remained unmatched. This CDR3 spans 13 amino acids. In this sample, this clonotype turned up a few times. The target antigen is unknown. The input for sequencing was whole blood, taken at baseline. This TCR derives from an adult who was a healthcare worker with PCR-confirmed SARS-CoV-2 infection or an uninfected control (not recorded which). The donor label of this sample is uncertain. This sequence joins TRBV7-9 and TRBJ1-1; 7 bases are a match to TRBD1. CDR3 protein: CASSFMGQGGAFF. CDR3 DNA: TGTGCCAGCAGCTTCATGGGGCAGGGGGGCGCTTTCTTT.